The entry below gives a single T cell receptor (beta chain) sequence along with its context. Assay used: immunoSEQ multiplex PCR; TCRdb lists only in-frame clones, some missing. Among about 530,000 clones listed, almost 80% were seen once. This sample is drawn from a study of shared clonotypes between healthy human individuals. There are 14 residues in the CDR3. Trimming removed 3 bases at V and 12 bases at J, with 20 bases between. The germline CDR1 and CDR2 sequences are MNHEY and SMNVEV (reference sequence). Nashville, Tennessee was home to all donors, who were Caucasian adults. Sequences were obtained from PBMCs. V usage is TRBV27 and J usage is TRBJ1-1; tentative D call: TRBD1 (5 bases). The source of this sequence is a woman aged 40 to 49 in good health. Some clones in this sample may be carry-over from other donors' samples. CDR3 protein: CASSLSRVTDSSFF. CDR3 nucleotide sequence: TGTGCCAGCAGTTTGTCAAGGGTTACAGACAGTTCTTTCTTT.